This TCR beta chain was identified in a study of beta chain features in type 1 diabetes. Concerning this clone itself: The antigen is unknown.

This CDR3 region has 16 residues. Study-wide findings and caveats: Researchers report that Type 1 diabetes patients had moderately but significantly shorter TCRB CDR3s across all four CD4+ subsets.

The whole isolated RNA underwent reverse transcription, so sequencing captured expressed TCRB transcripts. Profiling relied on immunoSEQ multiplex PCR, and the TCRdb table lists in-frame clones only, not all of them. The data hold hundreds of thousands of clones, with 15% to 20% observed a single time. The chain joins TRBV21-1 to TRBJ1-3. TRBV21-1 is reported as a pseudogene. Source material: naive CD4+ T cells from blood. The sequence came from a woman between 18 and 29 years old in good health. The CDR3 reads CASTRPWQGDGNTIYF. CDR3 DNA: TGTGCCAGCACCCGACCTTGGCAGGGAGACGGAAACACCATATATTTT.